Listed here are 18 T cell receptor beta chains from one sample, sequenced in a study of beta chain features in type 1 diabetes. The sequenced template was cDNA made from the entire isolated RNA. The data were produced by immunoSEQ multiplex PCR, yet TCRdb's version contains in-frame clones alone and is incomplete. The data show hundreds of thousands of clones, with 10% to 15% seen just once and more than 0.015% held by the top ten. Sequenced material: naive CD4+ T cells from blood. These receptors originate from a man between 18 and 35 years old in good health.

This clone has only a few counts. This chain connects TRBV11-1 to TRBJ2-5; D gene ambiguous. The CDR3 runs 12 residues. Trimming took 5 bases from V and 5 from J, leaving 9 bases between them. Germline V gene data show CDR1 as SGHAT and CDR2 as FQDESV (reference sequence). The CDR3 sequence is CASSRRSETQYF. DNA of the CDR3: TGTGCCAGCAGCCGAAGAAGCGAGACCCAGTACTTC.

This clone was seen a few times. Other DNA sequences in this specimen translate into the identical CDR3. This rearrangement joins TRBV5-4 to TRBJ2-7, with D possibly TRBD2 on 5 matching bases. Germline CDR1 is SGHNT and CDR2 is YYREEE (reference sequence). The CDR3 is made up of 12 amino acids. Trimming cost V 4 bases and J 3 bases, with 8 bases left between them. The CDR3 protein is CASSRSGYEQYF. The CDR3 DNA reads as TGTGCCAGCAGCCGAAGCGGCTACGAGCAGTACTTC.

The sample holds a few counts of this clone. The rearrangement joins TRBV28 to TRBJ1-1, with D possibly matching TRBD1 (6 bases). Deletions cut 5 bases from V and 6 bases from J, with 10 bases between. The CDR3 consists of 12 residues. Germline V gene data show CDR1 as MDHEN and CDR2 as SYDVKM. CDR3 residues: CASSLRQAEAFF. Here the CDR3 DNA reads TGTGCCAGCAGTCTTCGACAGGCTGAAGCTTTCTTT.

V is TRBV20-1 and J is TRBJ2-7, with D uncertain. The germline V and J ends were trimmed by 5 bases and 6 bases, with 11 bases remaining between them. The CDR3 runs to 11 residues. Germline loops: CDR1 DFQATT, CDR2 SNEGSKA (reference sequence). CDR3 coding DNA: TGCAGTGCTTCGCTTACAACCGAGCAGTACTTC. Translating gives CSASLTTEQYF.

This clone showed up just a few times. The chain employs TRBV6-6 and TRBJ2-3; 11 positions match TRBD2. The CDR3 runs 16 residues. J was trimmed by 9 bases and V by 4 bases; bases with no gene match: 12. CDR1 and CDR2 from the germline V gene are MNHNY and SVGAGI (reference sequence). CDR3 coding DNA: TGTGCCAGCAGTTCCCTTCGGGGGACTAGCGGAATGACGCAGTATTTT. Residues: CASSSLRGTSGMTQYF.

The chain recombines TRBV7-2 with TRBJ2-7; no clear D gene. Trimming took 1 base from V and 6 from J, leaving 16 bases between them. The length of the CDR3 is 15 residues. Germline CDR1 is SGHTA and CDR2 is FQGNSA. DNA for the CDR3: TGTGCCAGCAGCTTAGTGCGGTCGCTCTCGGGCGAGCAGTACTTC. Protein: CASSLVRSLSGEQYF. Full variable domain (outside the CDR3, taken from reference TRBV7-2 and TRBJ2-7): GAGVSQSPSNKVTEKGKDVELRCDPISGHTALYWYRQSLGQGLEFLIYFQGNSAPDKSGLPSDRFSAERTGGSVSTLTIQRTQQEDSAVYLCASSLVRSLSGEQYFGPGTRLTVT.

The V and J genes are TRBV5-1 and TRBJ2-6; D may be TRBD2 (6 bases). With 3 bases removed from V and 0 bases from J, the gap between germline ends came to 16 bases. The CDR3 spans 18 residues. CDR1 is SGHRS and CDR2 is YFSETQ in the germline V gene. CDR3 DNA: TGCGCCAGCAGCTCCGGAGGGGCCCAGTCCTCTGGGGCCAACGTCCTGACTTTC. This encodes CASSSGGAQSSGANVLTF.

This clone was seen a few times. This chain uses TRBV4-2 with TRBJ1-2; D gene unclear. V lost 1 base and J lost 5, with 17 bases in between. This CDR3 is built from 16 residues. Germline V CDR1 and CDR2: LGHNA, YNFKEQ. The CDR3 loop reads CASSQGFEISEYGYTF. The CDR3 DNA sequence: TGTGCCAGCAGCCAAGGGTTTGAGATATCGGAGTATGGCTACACCTTC.

This clone appeared a few times. V usage is TRBV29-1 and J usage is TRBJ2-7; TRBD1 matches at 8 bases. Trimming at V came to 4 bases and at J to 2 bases, leaving 1 base not matched to a gene. CDR1 SQVTM and CDR2 ANQGSEA come from the germline V gene. The CDR3 runs to 12 residues. CDR3 sequence (DNA): TGCAGCGTTGGGGACAGGACCTACGAGCAGTACTTC. It is translated as CSVGDRTYEQYF.

This rearrangement joins TRBV19 to TRBJ2-5, with D possibly TRBD2 on 6 matching bases. CDR1 is LNHDA and CDR2 is SQIVND in the germline V gene (reference sequence). Trimming stripped 7 bases from V and 4 bases from J, with 13 bases between. The CDR3 runs 13 residues. The CDR3: CASTPGGIETQYF. The CDR3 DNA is TGTGCCAGTACCCCTGGCGGGATAGAGACCCAGTACTTC.

The V call is TRBV11-1, the J call TRBJ2-1; 7 bases match TRBD1. CDR3 length equals 15 residues. Per germline, CDR1 SGHAT and CDR2 FQDESV (reference sequence). V trimming: 5 bases; J trimming: 0 bases; junction bases outside the gene matches: 4. The DNA for the CDR3 is TGTGCCAGCAGCCGGGACAGAAGCTCCTACAATGAGCAGTTCTTC. This sequence encodes CASSRDRSSYNEQFF.

The chain is built from TRBV5-1 and TRBJ2-1; D is ambiguous. In germline, CDR1 is SGHRS, CDR2 YFSETQ. There are 14 residues in the CDR3. Trimming pared 0 bases from V and 4 bases from J, leaving 8 bases between. CDR3 residues: CASSLVSVYNEQFF. Here the CDR3 DNA reads TGCGCCAGCAGCTTGGTATCGGTATACAATGAGCAGTTCTTC. The full variable domain, completed using reference TRBV5-1 and TRBJ2-1, is KAGVTQTPRYLIKTRGQQVTLSCSPISGHRSVSWYQQTPGQGLQFLFEYFSETQRNKGNFPGRFSGRQFSNSRSEMNVSTLELGDSALYLCASSLVSVYNEQFFGPGTRLTVL.

J is TRBJ1-1 and V is TRBV29-1, with TRBD1 identical over 7 bases. The length of the CDR3 is 15 residues. CDR1 is SQVTM and CDR2 is ANQGSEA in the germline V gene. The trim removed 0 bases at V and 1 base at J, leaving 5 bases unmatched. The CDR3 region has the DNA TGCAGCGTTGAAGATCCCGGGACAGCGAACACTGAAGCTTTCTTT. It translates to CSVEDPGTANTEAFF.

The chain recombines TRBV7-9 with TRBJ1-6, with D perhaps TRBD1 (5 bases). The CDR3 runs to 15 residues. With 1 base removed from V and 6 bases from J, the gap between germline ends came to 10 bases. The germline gives CDR1 SEHNR, CDR2 FQNEAQ (reference sequence). CDR3 residues: CASSLGTPANSPLHF. Written as DNA, the CDR3 is TGTGCCAGCAGCTTAGGGACACCAGCTAATTCACCCCTCCACTTT.

This clone was observed a handful of times. The CDR3 region has the DNA TGTGCCAGCAGAAAGAATCAGGGATTCATGGAGACCCAGTACTTC. Encoded protein: CASRKNQGFMETQYF. V gene TRBV7-9 combines with J gene TRBJ2-5, with D possibly matching TRBD1 (5 bases). The germline V gene encodes CDR1 SEHNR and CDR2 FQNEAQ (reference sequence). With 6 bases removed from V and 5 bases from J, the gap between germline ends came to 19 bases. The CDR3 has 15 residues.

The V and J genes are TRBV5-1 and TRBJ2-5, with 9 bases fitting TRBD1. This CDR3 is 15 amino acids long. Germline loops: CDR1 SGHRS, CDR2 YFSETQ. With 0 bases clipped from V and 1 base from J, the junction kept 1 base outside the gene matches. CDR3 residues: CASSLGTGAQETQYF. CDR3 coding DNA: TGCGCCAGCAGCTTGGGGACAGGGGCCCAAGAGACCCAGTACTTC.

In the case of this clone: Other DNA sequences from this sample encode an identical CDR3 as well. This chain joins TRBV28 and TRBJ2-3; D possibly corresponds to TRBD2 (5 bases). Looked up from germline, CDR1 is MDHEN and CDR2 is SYDVKM. Trimming pared 3 bases from V and 0 bases from J, leaving 10 bases between. The CDR3 consists of 15 residues. CDR3 loop: CASSLAGTSTDTQYF. In nucleotides, the CDR3 is TGTGCCAGCAGTTTGGCGGGCACTAGCACAGATACGCAGTATTTT.

This sequence joins TRBV5-4 and TRBJ1-2; the D gene is possibly TRBD1 (5 bases). The germline gives CDR1 SGHNT, CDR2 YYREEE (reference sequence). This CDR3 contains 13 residues. The V end lost 1 base, the J end lost 4 bases, and 8 bases lay between the germline ends. The CDR3 nucleotides are TGTGCCAGCAGCTTGACAGGTCCCTATGGCTACACCTTC. Amino acids: CASSLTGPYGYTF.